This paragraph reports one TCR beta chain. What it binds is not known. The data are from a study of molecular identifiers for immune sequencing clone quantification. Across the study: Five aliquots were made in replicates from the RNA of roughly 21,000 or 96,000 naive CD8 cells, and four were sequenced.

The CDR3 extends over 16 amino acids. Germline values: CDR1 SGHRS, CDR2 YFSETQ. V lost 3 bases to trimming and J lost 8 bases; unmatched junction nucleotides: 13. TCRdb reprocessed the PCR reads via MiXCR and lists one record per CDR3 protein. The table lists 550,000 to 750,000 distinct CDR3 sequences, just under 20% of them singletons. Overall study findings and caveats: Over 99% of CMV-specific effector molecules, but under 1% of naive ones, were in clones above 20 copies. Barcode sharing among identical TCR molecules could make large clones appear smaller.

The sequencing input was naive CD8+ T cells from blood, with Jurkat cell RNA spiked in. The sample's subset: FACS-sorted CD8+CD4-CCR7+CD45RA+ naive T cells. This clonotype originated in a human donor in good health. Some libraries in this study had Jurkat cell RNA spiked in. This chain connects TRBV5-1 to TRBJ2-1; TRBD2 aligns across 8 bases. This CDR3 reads CASSSFSGVLGDEQFF. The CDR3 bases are TGCGCCAGCAGCTCCTTTAGCGGGGTACTTGGCGATGAGCAGTTCTTC.